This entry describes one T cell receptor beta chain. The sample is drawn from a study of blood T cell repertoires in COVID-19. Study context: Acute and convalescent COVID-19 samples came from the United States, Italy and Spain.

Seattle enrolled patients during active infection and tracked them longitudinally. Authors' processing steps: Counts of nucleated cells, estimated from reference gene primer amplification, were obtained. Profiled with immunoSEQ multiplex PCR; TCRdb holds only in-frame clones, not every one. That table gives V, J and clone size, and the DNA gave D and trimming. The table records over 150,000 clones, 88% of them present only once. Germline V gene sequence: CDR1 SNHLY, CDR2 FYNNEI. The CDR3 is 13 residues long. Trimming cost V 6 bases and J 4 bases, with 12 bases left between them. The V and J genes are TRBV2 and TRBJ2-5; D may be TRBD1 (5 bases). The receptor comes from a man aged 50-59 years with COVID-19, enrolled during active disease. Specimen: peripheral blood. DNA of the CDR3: TGTGCCAGCAGAGCAGGGTACGGAGAGACCCAGTACTTC. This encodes CASRAGYGETQYF.